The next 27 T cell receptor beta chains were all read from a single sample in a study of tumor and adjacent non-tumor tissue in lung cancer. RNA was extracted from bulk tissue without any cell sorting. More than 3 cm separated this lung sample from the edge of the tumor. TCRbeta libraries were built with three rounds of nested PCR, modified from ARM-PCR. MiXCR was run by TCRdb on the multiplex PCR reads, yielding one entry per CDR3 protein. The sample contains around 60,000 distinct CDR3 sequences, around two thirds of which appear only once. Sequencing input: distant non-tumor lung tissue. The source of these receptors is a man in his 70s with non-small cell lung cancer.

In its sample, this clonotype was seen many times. CDR3 DNA sequence: TGCAGCGTTGAAGAGGTCAGCCGCGGGGAGCAGTACTTC. Its protein product is CSVEEVSRGEQYF. The J gene is TRBJ2-7, the V gene TRBV29-1; D may be TRBD2 (5 bases). V was clipped by 0 bases and J by 7 bases, with 13 bases between them. CDR1 and CDR2 (germline): SQVTM, ANQGSEA. The CDR3 spans 13 residues.

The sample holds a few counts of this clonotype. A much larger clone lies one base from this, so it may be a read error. In DNA, the CDR3 is TGTGCCAGCAGCAGACCGTCCTACGAGCAGTACTTC. Translation gives CASSRPSYEQYF. This chain uses TRBV6-1 with TRBJ2-7, with D unclear. Per the germline V gene, CDR1 is MNHNS and CDR2 is SASEGT. The V end lost 6 bases, the J end lost 1 base, and 7 bases lay between the germline ends. CDR3 length equals 12 residues.

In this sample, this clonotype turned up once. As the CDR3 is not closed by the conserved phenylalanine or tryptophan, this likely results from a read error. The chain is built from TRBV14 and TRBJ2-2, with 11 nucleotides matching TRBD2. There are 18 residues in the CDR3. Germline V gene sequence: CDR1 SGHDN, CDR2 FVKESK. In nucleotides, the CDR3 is TGTGCCAGCAGCCAAGATAACCTAGCGGGAGGAATCACCGGGGAACTGTTTTTG. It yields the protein CASSQDNLAGGITGELFL.

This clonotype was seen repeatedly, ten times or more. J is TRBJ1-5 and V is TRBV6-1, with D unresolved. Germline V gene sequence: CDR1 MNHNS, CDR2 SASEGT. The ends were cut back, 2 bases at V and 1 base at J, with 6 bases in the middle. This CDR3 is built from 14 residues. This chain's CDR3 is CASSERRSNQPQHF. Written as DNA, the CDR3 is TGTGCCAGCAGTGAAAGACGGAGCAATCAGCCCCAGCATTTT.

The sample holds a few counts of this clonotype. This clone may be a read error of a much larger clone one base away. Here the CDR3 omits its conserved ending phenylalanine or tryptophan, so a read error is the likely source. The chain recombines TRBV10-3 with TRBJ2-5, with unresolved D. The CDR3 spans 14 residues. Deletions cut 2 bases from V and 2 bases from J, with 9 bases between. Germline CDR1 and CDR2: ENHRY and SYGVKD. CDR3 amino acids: CAISENGPQETQYL. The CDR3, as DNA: TGTGCCATCAGTGAGAACGGTCCTCAAGAGACCCAGTACCTC.

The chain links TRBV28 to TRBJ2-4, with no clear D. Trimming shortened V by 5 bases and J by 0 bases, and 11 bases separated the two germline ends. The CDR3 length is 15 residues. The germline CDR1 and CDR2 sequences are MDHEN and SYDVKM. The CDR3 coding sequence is TGTGCCAGCAGTCCCATACTGATAGCCAAAAACATTCAGTACTTC. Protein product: CASSPILIAKNIQYF.

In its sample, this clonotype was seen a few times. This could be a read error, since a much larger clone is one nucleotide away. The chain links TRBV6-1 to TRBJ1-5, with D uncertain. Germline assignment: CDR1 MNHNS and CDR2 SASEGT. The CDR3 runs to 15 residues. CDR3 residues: CVSSALVDSNQPQHF. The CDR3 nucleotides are TGTGTCAGCAGTGCCCTGGTGGATAGCAATCAGCCCCAGCATTTT.

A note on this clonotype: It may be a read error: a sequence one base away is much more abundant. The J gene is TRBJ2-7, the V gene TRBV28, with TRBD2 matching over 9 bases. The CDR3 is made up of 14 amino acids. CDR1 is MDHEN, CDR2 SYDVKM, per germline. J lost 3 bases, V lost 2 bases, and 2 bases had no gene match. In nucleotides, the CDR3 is TGTGCCAGCAGTTTACTAGCGGGGTGCTACGAGCAGTACTTC. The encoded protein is CASSLLAGCYEQYF.

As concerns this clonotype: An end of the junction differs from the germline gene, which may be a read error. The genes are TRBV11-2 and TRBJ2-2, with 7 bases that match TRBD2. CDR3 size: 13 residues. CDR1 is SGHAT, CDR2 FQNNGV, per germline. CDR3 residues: CASSLAGSGELYF. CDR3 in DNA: TGTGCCAGCAGCTTAGCAGGGAGCGGGGAGCTGTATTTT.

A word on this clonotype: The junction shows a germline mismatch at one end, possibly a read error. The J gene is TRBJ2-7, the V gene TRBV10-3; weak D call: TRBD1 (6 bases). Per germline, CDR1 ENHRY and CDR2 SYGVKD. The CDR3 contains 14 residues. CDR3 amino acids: CAISLGQGEFELYF. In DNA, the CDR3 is TGTGCCATCAGTTTGGGACAAGGGGAGTTCGAGCTGTACTTC.

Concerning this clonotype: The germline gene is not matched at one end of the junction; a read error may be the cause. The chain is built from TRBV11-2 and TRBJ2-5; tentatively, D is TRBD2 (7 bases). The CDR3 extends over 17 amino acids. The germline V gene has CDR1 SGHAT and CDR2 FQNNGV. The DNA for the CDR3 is TGTGCCAGCGGCTTAGGTCCCCTTGGGGGGGCTCAAGAGACCCAGTACTTC. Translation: CASGLGPLGGAQETQYF.

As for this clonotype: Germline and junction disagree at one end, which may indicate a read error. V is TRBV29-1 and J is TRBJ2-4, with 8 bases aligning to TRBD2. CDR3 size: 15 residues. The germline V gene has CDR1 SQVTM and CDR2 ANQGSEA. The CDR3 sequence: CSVARAGGAKNIEYF. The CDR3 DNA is TGCAGCGTTGCGAGGGCGGGAGGAGCCAAAAACATTGAGTACTTT.

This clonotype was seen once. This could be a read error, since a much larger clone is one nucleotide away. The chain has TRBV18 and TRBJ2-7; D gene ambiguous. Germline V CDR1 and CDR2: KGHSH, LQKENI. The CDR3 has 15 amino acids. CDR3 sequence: CDSSPEAPNSYEQYF. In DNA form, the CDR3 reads TGTGACAGCTCACCAGAGGCCCCAAATTCCTACGAGCAGTACTTC.

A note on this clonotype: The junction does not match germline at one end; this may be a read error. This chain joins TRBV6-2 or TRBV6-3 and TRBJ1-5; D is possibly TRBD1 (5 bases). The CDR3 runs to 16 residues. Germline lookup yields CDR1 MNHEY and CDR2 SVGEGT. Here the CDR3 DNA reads TGTGACAGCAGGCGACCAGGGCGACAAAGCAATCAGCCCCAGCATTTT. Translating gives CDSRRPGRQSNQPQHF.

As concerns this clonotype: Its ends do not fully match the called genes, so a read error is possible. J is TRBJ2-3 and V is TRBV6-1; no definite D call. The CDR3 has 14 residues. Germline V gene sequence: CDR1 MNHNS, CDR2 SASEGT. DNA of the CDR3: TGTGCCAGCAGTGTCGGACCCATGGGTGATACGCACTATTTT. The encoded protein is CASSVGPMGDTHYF.

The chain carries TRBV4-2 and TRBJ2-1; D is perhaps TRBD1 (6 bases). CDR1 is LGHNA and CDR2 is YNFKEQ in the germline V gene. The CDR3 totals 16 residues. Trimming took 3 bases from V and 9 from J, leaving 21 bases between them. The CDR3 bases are TGTGCCAGCAGCCACGGGACATGGGGCAATGAAGGTGAGCAGTTCTTC. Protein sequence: CASSHGTWGNEGEQFF.

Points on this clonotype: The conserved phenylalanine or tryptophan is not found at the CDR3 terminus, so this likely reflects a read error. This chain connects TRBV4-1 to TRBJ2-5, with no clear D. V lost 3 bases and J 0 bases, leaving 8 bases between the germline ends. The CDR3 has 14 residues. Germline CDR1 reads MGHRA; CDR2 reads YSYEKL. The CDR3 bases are TGCGCCAGCAGCCAGGCATTGTACCAAGAGACCCAGTACCTC. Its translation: CASSQALYQETQYL.

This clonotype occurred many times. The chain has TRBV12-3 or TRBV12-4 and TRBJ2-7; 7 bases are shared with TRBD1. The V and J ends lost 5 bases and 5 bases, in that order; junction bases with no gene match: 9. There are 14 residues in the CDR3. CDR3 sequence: CASSPQTGTHEQYF. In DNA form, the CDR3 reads TGTGCCAGCAGTCCCCAGACAGGGACCCACGAGCAGTACTTC.

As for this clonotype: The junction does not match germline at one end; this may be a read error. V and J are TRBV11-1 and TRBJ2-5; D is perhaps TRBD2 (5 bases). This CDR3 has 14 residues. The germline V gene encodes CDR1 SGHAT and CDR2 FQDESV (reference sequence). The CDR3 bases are TGTGCAAGCACCCGGGGTGATCCACAAGAGGCCCAATACTTC. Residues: CASTRGDPQEAQYF.

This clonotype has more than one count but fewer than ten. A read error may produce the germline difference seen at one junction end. The CDR3 nucleotides are TGCGCCAGCGGCCAAGATAGGACGGACAGGGGTGAGACCCAGTACTTC. Translated: CASGQDRTDRGETQYF. The chain uses TRBV4-1 and TRBJ2-5; 9 bases are shared with TRBD1. CDR1 and CDR2 (germline): MGHRA, YSYEKL. There are 16 residues in the CDR3.

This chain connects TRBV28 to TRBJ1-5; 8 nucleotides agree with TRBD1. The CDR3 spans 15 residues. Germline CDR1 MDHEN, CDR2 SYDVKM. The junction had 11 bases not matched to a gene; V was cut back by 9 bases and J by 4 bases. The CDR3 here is CASSSDRGRNQPQHF. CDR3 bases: TGTGCCAGTAGCAGCGACAGGGGTCGTAATCAGCCCCAGCATTTT.

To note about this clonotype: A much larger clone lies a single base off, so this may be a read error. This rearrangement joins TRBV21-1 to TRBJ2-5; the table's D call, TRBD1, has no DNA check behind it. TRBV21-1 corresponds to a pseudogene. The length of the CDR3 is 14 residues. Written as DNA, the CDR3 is TGTGCCAGCAGCAGATGGACAGGGGGAGAGACCCAGTACTTC. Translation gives CASSRWTGGETQYF.

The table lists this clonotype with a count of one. CDR3 in DNA: TGTGCCAGCCCTGGACTAGCGGGGGCTCGAGAGACCCAGTACTTC. It specifies CASPGLAGARETQYF. The chain carries TRBV6-1 and TRBJ2-5; 13 nucleotides align to TRBD2. The CDR3 is 15 amino acids. Germline trimming cut 8 bases from V and 4 bases from J; bases unmatched to any gene: 7. The V gene's germline CDR1 is MNHNS and CDR2 SASEGT.

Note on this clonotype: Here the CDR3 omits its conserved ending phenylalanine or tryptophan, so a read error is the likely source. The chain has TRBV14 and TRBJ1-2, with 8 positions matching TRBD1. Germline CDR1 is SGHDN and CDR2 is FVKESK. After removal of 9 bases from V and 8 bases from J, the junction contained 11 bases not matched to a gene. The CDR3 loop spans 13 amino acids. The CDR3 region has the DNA TGTGCCAGTAGCTACAGGGGGATTTACGGCTACACCTCC. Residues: CASSYRGIYGYTS.

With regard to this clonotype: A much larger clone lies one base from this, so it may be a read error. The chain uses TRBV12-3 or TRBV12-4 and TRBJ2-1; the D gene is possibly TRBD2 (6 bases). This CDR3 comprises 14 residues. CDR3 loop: CASKGGGPGGEQLF. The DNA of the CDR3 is TGTGCCAGCAAGGGCGGCGGGCCCGGGGGTGAGCAGTTGTTC.

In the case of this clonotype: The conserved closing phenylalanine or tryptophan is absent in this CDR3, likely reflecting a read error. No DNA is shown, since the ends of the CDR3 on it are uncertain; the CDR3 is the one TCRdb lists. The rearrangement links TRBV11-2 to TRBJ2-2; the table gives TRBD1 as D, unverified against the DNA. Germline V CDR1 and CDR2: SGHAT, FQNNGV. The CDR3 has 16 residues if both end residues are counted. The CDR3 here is CASSLQGMLFAGEPFY.

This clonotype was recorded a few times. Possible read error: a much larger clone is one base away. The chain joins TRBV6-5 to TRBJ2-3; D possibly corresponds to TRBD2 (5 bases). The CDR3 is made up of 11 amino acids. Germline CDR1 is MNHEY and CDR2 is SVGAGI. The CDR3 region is CVSGYPDTQYF. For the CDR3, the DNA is TGTGTCAGCGGCTACCCAGATACGCAGTATTTT.